This T cell receptor beta chain stems from a study of T cell responses to AZD1222 COVID-19 vaccine. Sequenced by immunoSEQ multiplex PCR; TCRdb stores in-frame clones only, minus some. The top ten clones hold about 9.5% of a sample with about 130,000 clones, 80% to 90% of them seen once. The receptor comes from an adult who received the AZD1222 COVID-19 vaccine. The sequenced sample was peripheral blood, obtained 28 days after the second AZD1222 dose.

The CDR3 DNA is TGCAGCGTGAGGGTCGGGGAGAGCAATCAGCCCCAGCATTTT. Translating gives CSVRVGESNQPQHF. The rearrangement links TRBV29-1 to TRBJ1-5; no definite D call. The CDR3 is 14 residues long. V dropped 6 bases and J dropped 1 base, with 13 bases sitting between them. CDR1 and CDR2 from the germline V gene are SQVTM and ANQGSEA.